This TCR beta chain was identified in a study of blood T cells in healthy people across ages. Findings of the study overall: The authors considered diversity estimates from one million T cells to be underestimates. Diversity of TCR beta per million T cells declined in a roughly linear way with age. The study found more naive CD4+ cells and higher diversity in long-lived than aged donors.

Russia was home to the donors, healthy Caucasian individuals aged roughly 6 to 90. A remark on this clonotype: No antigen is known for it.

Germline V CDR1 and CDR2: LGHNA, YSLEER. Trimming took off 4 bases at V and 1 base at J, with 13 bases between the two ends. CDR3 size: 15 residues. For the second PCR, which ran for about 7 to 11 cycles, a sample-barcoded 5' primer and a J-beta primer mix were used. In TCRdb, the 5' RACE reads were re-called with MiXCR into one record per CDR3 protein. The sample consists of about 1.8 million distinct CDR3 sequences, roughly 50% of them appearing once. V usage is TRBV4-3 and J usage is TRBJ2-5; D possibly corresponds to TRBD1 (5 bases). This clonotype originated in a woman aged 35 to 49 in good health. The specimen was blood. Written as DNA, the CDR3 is TGCGCCAGCAGCCCCACCCGGACAACCCAAGAGACCCAGTACTTC. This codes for CASSPTRTTQETQYF.